The 16 T cell receptor beta chains below were found in one sample sequenced in a study of early T cells in non-severe SARS-CoV-2 infection. TCRdb ran MiXCR on the 5' RACE reads and lists one entry per CDR3 protein. Among more than 20,000 distinct CDR3 sequences, 4.5% to 7% were seen once, and the ten largest hold 2% to 2.5%. The sample consisted of whole blood. The receptors were sampled from an adult who was a healthcare worker with PCR-confirmed SARS-CoV-2 infection or an uninfected control (not recorded which).

In this sample, this clonotype turned up many times. V gene TRBV19 combines with J gene TRBJ2-2; D ambiguous. CDR1 is LNHDA and CDR2 is SQIVND in the germline V gene (reference sequence). The CDR3 spans 15 residues. V was cut by 4 bases and J by 8 bases, with 17 bases left in between. The CDR3 bases are TGTGCCAGTAGTACCCGCCCAGACTTCGTGGGGGAGCTGTTTTTT. This sequence encodes CASSTRPDFVGELFF.

There are many counts of this clonotype. The V and J genes are TRBV6-2 or TRBV6-3 and TRBJ2-1; D is perhaps TRBD1 or TRBD2 (5 bases each). The CDR3 runs 15 residues. CDR1 MNHEY and CDR2 SVGEGT come from the germline V gene. V lost 7 bases and J 8 bases, leaving 21 bases between the germline ends. CDR3 amino acids: CASKTLGTGLYEQFF. The CDR3 coding sequence is TGTGCCAGCAAAACATTAGGGACGGGTTTGTATGAGCAGTTCTTC.

This clonotype was recorded many times. V gene TRBV9 combines with J gene TRBJ2-2, with 10 bases lining up with TRBD1. CDR1 is SGDLS, CDR2 YYNGEE, per germline. This CDR3 has 16 residues. The ends lost 3 bases at V and 4 bases at J; junction bases unmatched: 6. For the CDR3, the DNA is TGTGCCAGCAGCGCCCGACAGGGGGCGCCCACCGGGGAGCTGTTTTTT. Protein sequence: CASSARQGAPTGELFF.

This clonotype occurred a few times. The CDR3 DNA reads TGTGCCAGCAGTCGAGACACTACACCCTACAATGAGCAGTTCTTC. Residues: CASSRDTTPYNEQFF. This rearrangement joins TRBV6-5 to TRBJ2-1, with D hard to call. Germline CDR1 is MNHEY and CDR2 is SVGAGI. CDR3 length equals 15 residues. With 5 bases removed from V and 2 bases from J, the gap between germline ends came to 13 bases.

This clonotype has more than one count but fewer than ten. The chain links TRBV20-1 to TRBJ2-1, with D perhaps matching TRBD2 (6 bases). With 3 bases removed from V and 6 bases from J, the gap between germline ends came to 18 bases. This CDR3 has 15 residues. Germline V lookup: CDR1 DFQATT, CDR2 SNEGSKA (reference sequence). Here the CDR3 reads CSASKRRADFNEQFF. The CDR3 nucleotides read TGCAGTGCTAGTAAGAGGAGGGCTGACTTCAATGAGCAGTTCTTC.

This clonotype has ten or more counts. V is TRBV7-6 and J is TRBJ2-3; D might be TRBD2 (7 bases). This CDR3 has 16 amino acids. Germline-derived CDR1 and CDR2 are SGHVS and FNYEAQ. Trimming took off 1 base at V and 5 bases at J, with 16 bases between the two ends. The chain's CDR3 is CASSLVVAGAGDTQYF. The CDR3 DNA sequence: TGTGCCAGCAGCTTAGTCGTTGCGGGGGCAGGAGATACGCAGTATTTT. The full variable domain, rest sourced from reference TRBV7-6 and TRBJ2-3, is GAGVSQSPRYKVTKRGQDVALRCDPISGHVSLYWYRQALGQGPEFLTYFNYEAQQDKSGLPNDRFSAERPEGSISTLTIQRTEQRDSAMYRCASSLVVAGAGDTQYFGPGTRLTVL.

This clonotype was counted many times. This chain joins TRBV29-1 and TRBJ2-3; D is perhaps TRBD1 (6 bases). V was shortened by 1 base and J by 2 bases, with 13 bases between the two germline ends. There are 15 residues in the CDR3. Germline CDR1 reads SQVTM; CDR2 reads ANQGSEA. In nucleotides, the CDR3 is TGCAGCGTTGAAGTCGGGGACACCTACACAGATACGCAGTATTTT. It codes for CSVEVGDTYTDTQYF.

This clonotype was detected many times. The chain couples TRBV2 to TRBJ2-1, with D tentatively TRBD1 or TRBD2 (5 bases each). Germline V CDR1 and CDR2: SNHLY, FYNNEI. CDR3 size: 14 residues. Trimming pared 3 bases from V and 7 bases from J, leaving 13 bases between. The CDR3 region has the DNA TGTGCCAGCAGTGAGGGGCGGGCAGTAAATGAGCAGTTCTTC. Translation gives CASSEGRAVNEQFF.

This clonotype was detected ten times or more. The J gene is TRBJ2-7, the V gene TRBV5-6; D is possibly TRBD1 (5 bases). The germline CDR1 and CDR2 sequences are SGHDT and YYEEEE. The V and J ends lost 0 bases and 4 bases respectively, with 11 bases between them. The CDR3 sequence is 14 residues long. CDR3 coding DNA: TGTGCCAGCAGCTTGGGAATGGACACATACGAGCAGTACTTC. This encodes CASSLGMDTYEQYF.

This clonotype was seen ten or more times. The J gene is TRBJ1-1, the V gene TRBV7-9; D possibly corresponds to TRBD1 (6 bases). This CDR3 is 12 amino acids long. Between the trimmed V and J ends, which lost 6 bases and 7 bases, there was a span of 12 bases. CDR1 and CDR2 (germline): SEHNR, FQNEAQ (reference sequence). The CDR3 DNA sequence: TGTGCCAGCAGACGGACAGATATTGAAGCTTTCTTT. Protein product: CASRRTDIEAFF.

This clonotype was seen ten or more times. The chain links TRBV28 to TRBJ1-1; no clear D gene. V lost 5 bases and J lost 11, with 15 bases in between. CDR1 and CDR2 (germline): MDHEN, SYDVKM. There are 12 residues in the CDR3. The CDR3 DNA sequence: TGTGCCAGCAGTCCCGTGCCCCCGACGGCTTTCTTT. Amino acid sequence: CASSPVPPTAFF.

This clonotype was counted many times. The V gene is TRBV7-2, the J gene TRBJ2-3; 13 nucleotides line up with TRBD2. V was pared by 8 bases and J by 0 bases, with 8 bases of the junction left unmatched. The CDR3 runs 17 residues. Germline V CDR1 and CDR2: SGHTA, FQGNSA. CDR3 sequence (DNA): TGTGCCAGCGGGACTAGACTAGCGGGGGGTAGCACAGATACGCAGTATTTT. Translating gives CASGTRLAGGSTDTQYF.

This clonotype was counted many times. This chain joins TRBV5-6 and TRBJ1-5, with D possibly TRBD1 on 5 matching bases. Trimming shortened V by 3 bases and J by 5 bases, and 18 bases separated the two germline ends. The CDR3 totals 16 residues. CDR1 and CDR2 (germline): SGHDT, YYEEEE. CDR3: CASSSLGAGLHQPQHF. DNA for the CDR3: TGTGCCAGCAGCTCCCTAGGGGCAGGCTTACATCAGCCCCAGCATTTT. Using reference TRBV5-6 and TRBJ1-5 for the parts outside the CDR3, the full variable domain is DAGVTQSPTHLIKTRGQQVTLRCSPKSGHDTVSWYQQALGQGPQFIFQYYEEEERQRGNFPDRFSGHQFPNYSSELNVNALLLGDSALYLCASSSLGAGLHQPQHFGDGTRLSIL.

The chain combines TRBV7-6 with TRBJ1-6; a possible D gene is TRBD1 (5 bases). V lost 5 bases and J lost 7, with 15 bases in between. This CDR3 is 15 amino acids long. From germline, CDR1 is SGHVS and CDR2 FNYEAQ. DNA of the CDR3: TGTGCCAGCAGCCTGACCCGGGACCACAATTCACCCCTCCACTTT. Translation gives CASSLTRDHNSPLHF.

This clonotype showed up many times. The V and J genes are TRBV7-3 and TRBJ2-1; the D gene is possibly TRBD1 (5 bases). Germline values: CDR1 SGHTA, CDR2 FQGTGA. The V and J ends lost 4 bases and 9 bases respectively, with 7 bases between them. The CDR3 has 11 residues. The CDR3 loop reads CASSSQGEQFF. CDR3 nucleotide sequence: TGTGCCAGCAGCTCCCAGGGTGAGCAGTTCTTC. The variable domain in full, completed from reference TRBV7-3 and TRBJ2-1, reads GAGVSQTPSNKVTEKGKYVELRCDPISGHTALYWYRQSLGQGPEFLIYFQGTGAADDSGLPNDRFFAVRPEGSVSTLKIQRTERGDSAVYLCASSSQGEQFFGPGTRLTVL.

This clonotype was seen at least ten times. The rearrangement links TRBV7-9 to TRBJ1-3; D might be TRBD1 (5 bases). V was shortened by 4 bases and J by 3 bases, with 10 bases between the two germline ends. There are 14 residues in the CDR3. The germline CDR1 and CDR2 sequences are SEHNR and FQNEAQ (reference sequence). CDR3: CASSSTGGGNTIYF. The CDR3 nucleotides read TGTGCCAGCAGCTCCACGGGGGGTGGAAACACCATATATTTT.